This is a list of T cell receptor beta chains from one sample in a study of blood T cell repertoires in COVID-19. Profiled with immunoSEQ multiplex PCR; TCRdb holds only in-frame clones, not every one. This sample carries more than 350,000 clones, 89% of them seen once, and the ten largest clones take around 3%. The specimen sequenced was peripheral blood. The receptor set was obtained from a woman in her 30s with COVID-19, enrolled during active disease. The CDR3 runs from the conserved cysteine through the conserved F or W. The order of the fields is clone size, V gene, D gene, J gene, CDR3 DNA, CDR3 protein. A D gene is named only where the DNA matches it firmly. Clone size is given for some rows only: seen once, a few or many times, or a class if the clone is expanded.

abundance: -
v_gene: TRBV5-4
d_gene: -
j_gene: TRBJ1-1
CDR3nt: TGTGCCAGCAGCTTGCTCGGGTGGATGAACACTGAAGCTTTCTTT
CDR3aa: CASSLLGWMNTEAFF

abundance: -
v_gene: TRBV6-5
d_gene: TRBD2
j_gene: TRBJ2-3
CDR3nt: TGTGCCAGCAGCCCCCGGGGGGGACTCACAGATACGCAGTATTTT
CDR3aa: CASSPRGGLTDTQYF

abundance: -
v_gene: TRBV27
d_gene: -
j_gene: TRBJ1-5
CDR3nt: TGTGCCAGCAGCCGCGACAGGAGCAATCAGCCCCAGCATTTT
CDR3aa: CASSRDRSNQPQHF

abundance: -
v_gene: TRBV5-4
d_gene: -
j_gene: TRBJ1-3
CDR3nt: TGTGCCAGCAGCTTGGTGGGGAGTTCTGGAAACACCATATATTTT
CDR3aa: CASSLVGSSGNTIYF

abundance: -
v_gene: TRBV4-1
d_gene: -
j_gene: TRBJ1-1
CDR3nt: TGCGCCAGCAGCCAATTCAGGGACACTGAAGCTTTCTTT
CDR3aa: CASSQFRDTEAFF

abundance: -
v_gene: TRBV2
d_gene: -
j_gene: TRBJ1-1
CDR3nt: TGTGCCAGATTATACAGGTACGCTGAAGCTTTCTTT
CDR3aa: CARLYRYAEAFF

abundance: -
v_gene: TRBV6-5
d_gene: -
j_gene: TRBJ2-7
CDR3nt: TGTGCCAGCAGAAAGGGGGGGTACGAGCAGTACTTC
CDR3aa: CASRKGGYEQYF

abundance: -
v_gene: TRBV28
d_gene: TRBD2
j_gene: TRBJ2-1
CDR3nt: TGTGCCAGCACCCCGTCACAGGGGGCGCGAACTAGCGGGAGAGCCTCTTTATGTGAGCAGTTCTTC
CDR3aa: CASTPSQGARTSGRASLCEQFF

abundance: -
v_gene: TRBV7-2
d_gene: -
j_gene: TRBJ2-7
CDR3nt: TGTGCCAGCAGCCCCGGAGGGGGGGGGCCCACCTACGAGCAGTACTTC
CDR3aa: CASSPGGGGPTYEQYF

abundance: -
v_gene: TRBV5-1
d_gene: TRBD2
j_gene: TRBJ2-3
CDR3nt: TGCGCCAGCAGCCCATCAACAAGCGGGGGTACAGATACGCAGTATTTT
CDR3aa: CASSPSTSGGTDTQYF

abundance: once
v_gene: TRBV11-2
d_gene: TRBD2
j_gene: TRBJ2-1
CDR3nt: TGTGCCAGCAGCTTAGCAGCGGGAGAAAGACTATCCTACAATGAGCAGTTCTTC
CDR3aa: CASSLAAGERLSYNEQFF

abundance: few
v_gene: TRBV6-2/TRBV6-3
d_gene: -
j_gene: TRBJ1-4
CDR3nt: TGTGCCAGCAGCCCTTATGGGCAGGAAGAAAAACTGTTTTTT
CDR3aa: CASSPYGQEEKLFF

abundance: -
v_gene: TRBV11-2
d_gene: -
j_gene: TRBJ2-1
CDR3nt: TGTGCCAGCAGCTTAGTGGCTTTCAACAATGAGCAGTTCTTC
CDR3aa: CASSLVAFNNEQFF

abundance: -
v_gene: TRBV5-1
d_gene: TRBD1
j_gene: TRBJ2-5
CDR3nt: TGCGCCAGCAGGTTCCTACCGGGACAGGGCTCGGAGACCCAGTACTTC
CDR3aa: CASRFLPGQGSETQYF

abundance: -
v_gene: TRBV28
d_gene: -
j_gene: TRBJ1-1
CDR3nt: TGTGCCAGCAGTTTACATACAGGAAGACAAGCTTTCTTT
CDR3aa: CASSLHTGRQAFF

abundance: -
v_gene: TRBV5-1
d_gene: TRBD1
j_gene: TRBJ2-5
CDR3nt: TGCGCCAGCCGCCTGGACAGGGGGCGCACAGAGACCCAGTACTTC
CDR3aa: CASRLDRGRTETQYF

abundance: -
v_gene: TRBV12-3/TRBV12-4
d_gene: -
j_gene: TRBJ2-5
CDR3nt: TGTGCCAGCAGCAACGGAGAGACCCAGTACTTC
CDR3aa: CASSNGETQYF

abundance: -
v_gene: TRBV5-6
d_gene: TRBD1
j_gene: TRBJ1-4
CDR3nt: TGTGCCAGCAGCGGACAGGTTAATGAAAAACTGTTTTTT
CDR3aa: CASSGQVNEKLFF

abundance: -
v_gene: TRBV30
d_gene: -
j_gene: TRBJ1-3
CDR3nt: TGTGCCTGGAGTGTACGAGGCGAAATCTCTGGAAACACCATATATTTT
CDR3aa: CAWSVRGEISGNTIYF

abundance: -
v_gene: TRBV5-4
d_gene: -
j_gene: TRBJ2-4
CDR3nt: TGTGCCAGCAGTCTACACGGGGTGGCGGGTACGGCCAAAAACATTCAGTACTTC
CDR3aa: CASSLHGVAGTAKNIQYF

abundance: -
v_gene: TRBV6-2/TRBV6-3
d_gene: -
j_gene: TRBJ2-1
CDR3nt: TGTGCCAGCAGTTATTTCCAGGGAACCAATGAGCAGTTCTTC
CDR3aa: CASSYFQGTNEQFF

abundance: -
v_gene: TRBV3-1/TRBV3-2
d_gene: -
j_gene: TRBJ2-7
CDR3nt: TGTGCCAGCACCCAGGACAACGAGCAGTACTTC
CDR3aa: CASTQDNEQYF

abundance: -
v_gene: TRBV5-1
d_gene: TRBD1
j_gene: TRBJ1-2
CDR3nt: TGCGCCAGCCGCACAGGGGGCGCGGGTGGCTACACCTTC
CDR3aa: CASRTGGAGGYTF